This TCR beta chain was sequenced during a study of blood T cell repertoires in COVID-19. Across the whole study: Samples representing acute and convalescent COVID-19 were sourced from the United States, Italy and Spain. T cells, B-cell-depleted T cells, or PBMCs supplied cDNA or gDNA.

Authors' data handling: Counts of nucleated cells, estimated from reference gene primer amplification, were obtained. The table came from immunoSEQ multiplex PCR; TCRdb's copy has only in-frame clones and leaves some out. Clone size and V and J calls were adopted from that table, with D and trimming inferred from the DNA. Of over 150,000 clones listed, approximately 81% are singletons. CDR3 length equals 15 residues. Trimming removed 3 bases at V and 4 bases at J, with 13 bases between. Germline CDR1 SNHLY, CDR2 FYNNEI. The sequencing sample was made of peripheral blood. The chain links TRBV2 to TRBJ1-5; no definite D call. The receptor comes from a man in his forties or fifties with acute or convalescent COVID-19. This chain's CDR3 is CASSDGRGKNQPQHF. The CDR3 region has the DNA TGTGCCAGCAGTGATGGGCGTGGCAAGAATCAGCCCCAGCATTTT.